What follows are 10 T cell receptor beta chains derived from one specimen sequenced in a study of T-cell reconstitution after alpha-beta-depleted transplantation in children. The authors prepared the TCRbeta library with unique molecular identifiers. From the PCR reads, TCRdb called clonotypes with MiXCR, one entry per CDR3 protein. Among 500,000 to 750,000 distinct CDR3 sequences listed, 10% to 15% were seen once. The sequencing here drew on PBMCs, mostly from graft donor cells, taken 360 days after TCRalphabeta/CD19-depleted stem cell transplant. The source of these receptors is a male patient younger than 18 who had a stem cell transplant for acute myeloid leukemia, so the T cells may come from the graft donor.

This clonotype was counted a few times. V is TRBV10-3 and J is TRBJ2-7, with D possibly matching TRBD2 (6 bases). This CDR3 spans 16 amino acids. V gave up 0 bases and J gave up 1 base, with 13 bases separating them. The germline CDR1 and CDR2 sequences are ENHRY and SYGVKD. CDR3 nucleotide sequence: TGTGCCATCAGTGAGTCGATTCGGGAGCGGTCCTACGAGCAGTACTTC. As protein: CAISESIRERSYEQYF.

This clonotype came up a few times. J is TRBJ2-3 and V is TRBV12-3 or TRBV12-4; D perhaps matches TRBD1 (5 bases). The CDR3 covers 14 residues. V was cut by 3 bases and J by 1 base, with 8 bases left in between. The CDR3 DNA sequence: TGTGCCAGCAGTTTGGACATAGGCACAGATACGCAGTATTTT. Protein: CASSLDIGTDTQYF.

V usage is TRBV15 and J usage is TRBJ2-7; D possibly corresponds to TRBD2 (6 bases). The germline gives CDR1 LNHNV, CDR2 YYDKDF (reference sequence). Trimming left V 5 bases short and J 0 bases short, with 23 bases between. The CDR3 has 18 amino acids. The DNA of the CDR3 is TGTGCCACCAGCTCCTGGGGGGTGGTTTACAGGATCTCCTACGAGCAGTACTTC. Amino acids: CATSSWGVVYRISYEQYF. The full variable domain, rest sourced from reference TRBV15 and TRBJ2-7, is DAMVIQNPRYQVTQFGKPVTLSCSQTLNHNVMYWYQQKSSQAPKLLFHYYDKDFNNEADTPDNFQSRRPNTSFCFLDIRSPGLGDTAMYLCATSSWGVVYRISYEQYFGPGTRLTVT.

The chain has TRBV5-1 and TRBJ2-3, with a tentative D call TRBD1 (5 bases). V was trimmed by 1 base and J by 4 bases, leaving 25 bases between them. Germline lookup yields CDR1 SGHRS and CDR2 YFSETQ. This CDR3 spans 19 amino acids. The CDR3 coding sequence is TGCGCCAGCAGCTTGCGCCCGACAGAGGACCCACGGCCAGCAGATACGCAGTATTTT. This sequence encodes CASSLRPTEDPRPADTQYF. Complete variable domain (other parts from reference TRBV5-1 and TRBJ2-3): KAGVTQTPRYLIKTRGQQVTLSCSPISGHRSVSWYQQTPGQGLQFLFEYFSETQRNKGNFPGRFSGRQFSNSRSEMNVSTLELGDSALYLCASSLRPTEDPRPADTQYFGPGTRLTVL.

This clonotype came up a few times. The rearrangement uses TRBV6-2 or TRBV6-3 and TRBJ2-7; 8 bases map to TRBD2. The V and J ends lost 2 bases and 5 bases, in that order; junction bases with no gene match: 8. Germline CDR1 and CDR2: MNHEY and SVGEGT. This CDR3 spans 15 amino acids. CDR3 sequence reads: CASSYRSGRGDEQYF. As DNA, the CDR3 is TGTGCCAGCAGTTACCGCAGCGGGAGAGGCGACGAGCAGTACTTC.

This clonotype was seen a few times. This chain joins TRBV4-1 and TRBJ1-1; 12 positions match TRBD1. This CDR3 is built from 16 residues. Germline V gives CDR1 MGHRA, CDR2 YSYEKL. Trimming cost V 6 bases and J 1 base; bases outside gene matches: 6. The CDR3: CASRAGTGGRNTEAFF. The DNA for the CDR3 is TGCGCCAGCAGGGCCGGGACAGGGGGCCGGAACACTGAAGCTTTCTTT.

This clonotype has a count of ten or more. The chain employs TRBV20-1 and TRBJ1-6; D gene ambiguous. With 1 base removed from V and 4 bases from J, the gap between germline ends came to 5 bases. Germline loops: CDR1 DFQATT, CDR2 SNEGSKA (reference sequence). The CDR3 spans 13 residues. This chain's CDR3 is CSARGRYNSPLHF. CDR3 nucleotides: TGCAGTGCTAGAGGCAGATATAATTCACCCCTCCACTTT.

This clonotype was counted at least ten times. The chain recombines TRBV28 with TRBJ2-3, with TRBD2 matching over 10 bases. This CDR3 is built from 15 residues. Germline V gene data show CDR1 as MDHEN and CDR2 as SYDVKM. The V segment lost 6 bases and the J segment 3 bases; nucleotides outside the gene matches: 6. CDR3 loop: CASSSSGSYTDTQYF. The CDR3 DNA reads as TGTGCCAGCAGCTCTAGCGGGAGTTATACAGATACGCAGTATTTT.

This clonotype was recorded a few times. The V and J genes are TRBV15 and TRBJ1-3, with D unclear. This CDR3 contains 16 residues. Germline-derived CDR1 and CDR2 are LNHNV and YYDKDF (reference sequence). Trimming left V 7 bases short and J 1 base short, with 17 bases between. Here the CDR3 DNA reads TGTGCCACCACCCAGCCAGCAGGAACTTCTGGAAACACCATATATTTT. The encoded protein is CATTQPAGTSGNTIYF.

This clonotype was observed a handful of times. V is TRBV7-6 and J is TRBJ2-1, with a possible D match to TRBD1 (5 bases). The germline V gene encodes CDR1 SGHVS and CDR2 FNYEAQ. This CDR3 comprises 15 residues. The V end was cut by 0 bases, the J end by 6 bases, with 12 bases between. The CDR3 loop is CASSLALTGSNEQFF. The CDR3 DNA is TGTGCCAGCAGCTTAGCGCTAACAGGTAGCAATGAGCAGTTCTTC. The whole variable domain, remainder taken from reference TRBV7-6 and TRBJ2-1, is GAGVSQSPRYKVTKRGQDVALRCDPISGHVSLYWYRQALGQGPEFLTYFNYEAQQDKSGLPNDRFSAERPEGSISTLTIQRTEQRDSAMYRCASSLALTGSNEQFFGPGTRLTVL.